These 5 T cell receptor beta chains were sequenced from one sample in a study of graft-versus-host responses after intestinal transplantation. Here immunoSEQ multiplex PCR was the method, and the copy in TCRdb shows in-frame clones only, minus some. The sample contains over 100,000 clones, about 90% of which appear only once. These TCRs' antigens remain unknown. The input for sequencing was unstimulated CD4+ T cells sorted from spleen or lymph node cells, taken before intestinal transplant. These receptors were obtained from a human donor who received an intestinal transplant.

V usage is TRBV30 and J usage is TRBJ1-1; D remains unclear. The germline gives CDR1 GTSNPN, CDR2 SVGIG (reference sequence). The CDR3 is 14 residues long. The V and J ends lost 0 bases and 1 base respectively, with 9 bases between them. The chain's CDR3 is CAWSVRRWNTEAFF. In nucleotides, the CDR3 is TGTGCCTGGAGTGTACGACGGTGGAACACTGAAGCTTTCTTT.

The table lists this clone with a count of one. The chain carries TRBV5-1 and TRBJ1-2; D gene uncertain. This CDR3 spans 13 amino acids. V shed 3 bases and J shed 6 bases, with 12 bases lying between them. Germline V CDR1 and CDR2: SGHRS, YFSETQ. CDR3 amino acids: CASSSGTLNGYTF. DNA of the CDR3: TGCGCCAGCAGCTCGGGCACGCTAAATGGCTACACCTTC.

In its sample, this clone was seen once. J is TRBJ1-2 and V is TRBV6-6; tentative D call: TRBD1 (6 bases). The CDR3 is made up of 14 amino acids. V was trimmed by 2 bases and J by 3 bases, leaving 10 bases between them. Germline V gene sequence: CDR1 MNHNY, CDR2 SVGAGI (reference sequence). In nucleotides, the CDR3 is TGTGCCAGCAGTTACAACAGGGTCTACTATGGCTACACCTTC. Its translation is CASSYNRVYYGYTF.

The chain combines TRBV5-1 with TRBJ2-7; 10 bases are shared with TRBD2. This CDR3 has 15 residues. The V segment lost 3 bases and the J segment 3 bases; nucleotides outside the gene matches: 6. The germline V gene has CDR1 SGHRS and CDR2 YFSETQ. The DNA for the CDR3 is TGCGCCAGCAGCTATCTAGCGGGAGTCTTCTACGAGCAGTACTTC. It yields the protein CASSYLAGVFYEQYF.

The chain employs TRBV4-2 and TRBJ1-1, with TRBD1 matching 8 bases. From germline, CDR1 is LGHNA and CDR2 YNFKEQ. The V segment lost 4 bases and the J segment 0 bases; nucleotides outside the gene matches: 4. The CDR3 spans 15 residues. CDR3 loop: CASSPGQGLNTEAFF. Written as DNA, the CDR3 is TGTGCCAGCAGCCCTGGACAGGGATTGAACACTGAAGCTTTCTTT.